This is a list of T cell receptor beta chains from one sample in a study of blood T cell repertoires in COVID-19. Sequencing was performed with immunoSEQ multiplex PCR; in TCRdb, only in-frame clones are kept and a portion is missing. The repertoire has about 210,000 clones, under 90% of them found once; the top ten carry 6% to 8.5%. Specimen: peripheral blood. These TCRs come from a man in his 60s with acute or convalescent COVID-19. Each CDR3 is given with its conserved first and last residue. Fields, in order: clone size, V gene, J gene, CDR3 protein. The size of a clone is reported for some rows only, either as once, few or many, or as a class for expanded clones.

>.|TRBV19|TRBJ1-1
CASSPRTGNTEAFF
>.|TRBV2|TRBJ1-1
CASRTSTMNTEAFF
>.|TRBV20-1|TRBJ1-4
CSAERGEKLFF
>.|TRBV18|TRBJ2-2
CASSQQGAKNTGELFF
>.|TRBV4-1|TRBJ2-1
CASSHLETGKQFF
>.|TRBV19|TRBJ2-7
CASTGFGEQYF
>.|TRBV4-2|TRBJ2-7
CASSQTPGVSYEQYF
>.|TRBV2|TRBJ2-1
CATQIRLAGGAEQFF
>.|TRBV9|TRBJ2-2
CASSPHPPTNTGELFF
>.|TRBV6-5|TRBJ2-5
CASSPQESETQYF
>.|TRBV6-6|TRBJ2-6
CASSAQGGGANVLTF
>.|TRBV5-1|TRBJ2-5
CASSRGGYGETQYF
>.|TRBV18|TRBJ2-1
CASSPLQGSNEQFF
>once|TRBV6-5|TRBJ1-1
CASSYLPYKGDTEAFF